This TCR beta chain was found in a study of T cell changes during pregnancy in multiple sclerosis. CDR1 MDHEN and CDR2 SYDVKM come from the germline V gene. Trimming took off 2 bases at V and 5 bases at J, with 12 bases between the two ends. This CDR3 contains 14 residues. Only in-frame clones appear in the TCRdb table, and some are missing; sequencing was by immunoSEQ multiplex PCR. The sample has around 97,000 clones, roughly nine tenths seen once. The rearrangement links TRBV28 to TRBJ2-5, with a possible D match to TRBD2 (5 bases). The receptor was derived from a female donor with multiple sclerosis, enrolled in a pregnancy study. The specimen comprised peripheral blood, sampled after pregnancy. CDR3 residues: CASSLVGVMETQYF. Written as DNA, the CDR3 is TGTGCCAGCAGTTTAGTCGGGGTAATGGAGACCCAGTACTTC.